What follows are 23 T cell receptor beta chains derived from one specimen sequenced in a study of blood T cell repertoires in COVID-19 (TCRdb year 2020). Libraries came from the immunoSEQ multiplex PCR assay. This is the immuneACCESS table as TCRdb keeps it, with only in-frame sequences that have V and J called. A part of the clones is gone; compared with another copy, unresolved V genes explain less than half, and the rest is unexplained. The sample records about 42,000 clones, 60% to 85% of which are singletons. The top ten clonotypes cover roughly a third of the sample. Material for sequencing was peripheral blood. These receptors came from a woman over 75 with acute or convalescent COVID-19.

A single count supports this clone. The chain combines TRBV19 with TRBJ2-2, with D tentatively TRBD1 (6 bases). This CDR3 contains 16 residues. Trimming took off 4 bases at V and 0 bases at J, with 12 bases between the two ends. Germline V CDR1 and CDR2: LNHDA, SQIVND (reference sequence). The CDR3 is CASSRRQVSNTGELFF. The CDR3 DNA is TGTGCCAGTAGTAGACGACAGGTCTCGAACACCGGGGAGCTGTTTTTT.

The chain employs TRBV5-4 and TRBJ2-5; tentative D call: TRBD1 (6 bases). The CDR3 runs to 13 residues. V was clipped by 6 bases and J by 5 bases, with 14 bases between them. Germline V gives CDR1 SGHNT, CDR2 YYREEE (reference sequence). The CDR3 spells CASTPPRGETQYF. DNA of the CDR3: TGTGCCAGCACCCCACCTAGGGGGGAGACCCAGTACTTC. Variable domain in full (rest from reference TRBV5-4 and TRBJ2-5): ETGVTQSPTHLIKTRGQQVTLRCSSQSGHNTVSWYQQALGQGPQFIFQYYREEENGRGNFPPRFSGLQFPNYSSELNVNALELDDSALYLCASTPPRGETQYFGPGTRLLVL.

The chain is built from TRBV2 and TRBJ1-2, with D possibly matching TRBD1 (5 bases). The CDR3 runs 16 residues. V was cut by 1 base and J by 5 bases, with 17 bases left in between. Looked up from germline, CDR1 is SNHLY and CDR2 is FYNNEI. The CDR3, as DNA: TGTGCCAGCAGTGAAGGGTCGGGCAGGGAAGCGTATGGCTACACCTTC. It translates to CASSEGSGREAYGYTF.

The chain carries TRBV14 and TRBJ2-7; TRBD1 aligns across 9 bases. The CDR3 is made up of 14 amino acids. The germline gives CDR1 SGHDN, CDR2 FVKESK. V gave up 4 bases and J gave up 6 bases; unmatched junction bases: 7. CDR3 region: CASSLGTGITEQYF. The DNA for the CDR3 is TGTGCCAGCAGCCTCGGGACAGGGATCACCGAGCAGTACTTC.

The chain employs TRBV7-6 and TRBJ2-5; D is ambiguous. Per the germline V gene, CDR1 is SGHVS and CDR2 is FNYEAQ. The germline V and J ends were trimmed by 5 bases and 2 bases, with 6 bases remaining between them. The CDR3 consists of 12 residues. Here the CDR3 reads CASSQTQETQYF. The CDR3 nucleotides read TGTGCCAGCAGCCAGACTCAAGAGACCCAGTACTTC.

The chain carries TRBV7-9 and TRBJ2-1; possibly TRBD2 for D (6 bases). Looked up from germline, CDR1 is SEHNR and CDR2 is FQNEAQ (reference sequence). V lost 5 bases and J lost 6, with 26 bases in between. The CDR3 has 18 amino acids. The CDR3 sequence: CASSPPAAAGSLSNEQFF. CDR3 sequence (DNA): TGTGCCAGCAGCCCCCCCGCCGCGGCGGGAAGTTTATCCAATGAGCAGTTCTTC.

The chain recombines TRBV28 with TRBJ2-1; 8 bases are shared with TRBD1. The CDR3 contains 17 residues. The V gene end was trimmed by 7 bases and the J gene end by 0 bases; junction bases not matched to a gene: 11. Germline V lookup: CDR1 MDHEN, CDR2 SYDVKM. The CDR3 DNA is TGTGCCAGCACGGTTTCCCAGGGGGCTTTCTCCTACAATGAGCAGTTCTTC. The encoded protein is CASTVSQGAFSYNEQFF.

The chain uses TRBV2 and TRBJ2-1, with 8 positions matching TRBD2. CDR3 length: 15 residues. In germline, CDR1 is SNHLY, CDR2 FYNNEI. The V gene end was trimmed by 6 bases and the J gene end by 12 bases; junction bases not matched to a gene: 16. The CDR3 is CASRLLFIAGKGQFF. The DNA for the CDR3 is TGTGCCAGCAGGCTGTTGTTTATAGCGGGAAAGGGGCAGTTCTTC.

The chain carries TRBV27 and TRBJ2-1, with a possible D match to TRBD1 (6 bases). This CDR3 spans 16 amino acids. Germline CDR1 MNHEY, CDR2 SMNVEV (reference sequence). V was trimmed by 2 bases and J by 1 base, leaving 12 bases between them. The DNA for the CDR3 is TGTGCCAGCAGTTTAAGCAGGGGTCGGTCCTACAATGAGCAGTTCTTC. This gives the protein CASSLSRGRSYNEQFF.

This chain uses TRBV4-2 with TRBJ1-4; D is perhaps TRBD1 (6 bases). The V end was cut by 4 bases, the J end by 5 bases, with 14 bases between. Germline-derived CDR1 and CDR2 are LGHNA and YNFKEQ. The CDR3 is 15 residues long. In nucleotides, the CDR3 is TGTGCCAGCAGCCGCTTGGACAGAGAAAATGAAAAACTGTTTTTT. Translating it yields CASSRLDRENEKLFF.

The chain joins TRBV18 to TRBJ2-2; maybe TRBD2 (6 bases). The V gene lost 2 bases and the J gene lost 6 bases, with 7 bases spanning the gap. CDR3 size: 13 residues. The germline CDR1 and CDR2 sequences are KGHSH and LQKENI. For the CDR3, the DNA is TGTGCCAGCTCACCAAGGGAGGCCGGGGAGCTGTTTTTT. It yields the protein CASSPREAGELFF. Full variable domain (outside the CDR3, taken from reference TRBV18 and TRBJ2-2): NAGVMQNPRHLVRRRGQEARLRCSPMKGHSHVYWYRQLPEEGLKFMVYLQKENIIDESGMPKERFSAEFPKEGPSILRIQQVVRGDSAAYFCASSPREAGELFFGEGSRLTVL.

The chain carries TRBV10-1 and TRBJ2-3, with TRBD2 matching 7 bases. The CDR3 has 15 amino acids. J was trimmed by 2 bases and V by 3 bases; bases with no gene match: 5. Germline-derived CDR1 and CDR2 are WNHNN and SYGVQD (reference sequence). CDR3 in DNA: TGCGCCAGCAGTGATGCTAGCGGATACACAGATACGCAGTATTTT. Its protein is CASSDASGYTDTQYF.

Comments on this clone: One end of the junction varies from germline; a read error may be responsible. The CDR3 sequence is CASSLGGGREAFF. The CDR3 DNA sequence: TGTGCCAGCAGTTTGGGTGGGGGGAGAGAAGCTTTCTTT. This chain links TRBV5-6 with TRBJ1-1; D possibly corresponds to TRBD1 (5 bases). There are 13 residues in the CDR3. Germline V gene lookup returns CDR1 SGHDT and CDR2 YYEEEE.

V usage is TRBV30 and J usage is TRBJ2-5; 9 nucleotides agree with TRBD1. Germline V gene lookup returns CDR1 GTSNPN and CDR2 SVGIG (reference sequence). This CDR3 contains 14 residues. After removal of 3 bases from V and 5 bases from J, the junction contained 7 bases not matched to a gene. CDR3 protein: CAWSNTGGAETQYF. Here the CDR3 DNA reads TGTGCCTGGAGCAACACAGGGGGCGCGGAGACCCAGTACTTC.

The V call is TRBV5-5, the J call TRBJ1-2, with a tentative D call TRBD1 (6 bases). From germline, CDR1 is SGHKS and CDR2 YYEKEE (reference sequence). V was clipped by 5 bases and J by 0 bases, with 17 bases between them. This CDR3 spans 16 amino acids. The CDR3 nucleotides read TGTGCCAGCAGTCGGGGGGGCCACCTAGCTAACTATGGCTACACCTTC. Translated, it gives CASSRGGHLANYGYTF.

This clone has more than one count but fewer than ten. V usage is TRBV6-5 and J usage is TRBJ2-5, with a weak D call TRBD1 (6 bases). The CDR3 runs to 14 residues. V lost 2 bases to trimming and J lost 1 base, with 8 bases between them. The germline V gene has CDR1 MNHEY and CDR2 SVGAGI. CDR3 loop: CASSYGTLQETQYF. The CDR3 DNA reads TGTGCCAGCAGTTACGGGACACTCCAAGAGACCCAGTACTTC.

J is TRBJ1-6 and V is TRBV29-1; 11 bases fit TRBD1. V shed 5 bases and J 7 bases; nucleotides not matched to a gene: 10. The CDR3 runs to 16 residues. Germline lookup yields CDR1 SQVTM and CDR2 ANQGSEA. CDR3 coding DNA: TGCAGCGTTCGGACAGGGGGCCAAGATCAGAATTCACCCCTCCACTTT. It translates to CSVRTGGQDQNSPLHF.

The rearrangement uses TRBV15 and TRBJ2-1; TRBD2 aligns across 10 bases. The CDR3 loop spans 17 amino acids. V lost 3 bases and J lost 0; bases outside the gene matches: 5. Germline V CDR1 and CDR2: LNHNV, YYDKDF (reference sequence). The chain's CDR3 is CATSSSLAGGSYNEQFF. Written as DNA, the CDR3 is TGTGCCACCAGCAGTAGTTTAGCGGGAGGCTCCTACAATGAGCAGTTCTTC.

This sequence joins TRBV24-1 and TRBJ2-5; 8 bases fit TRBD1. The CDR3 is 14 amino acids. Losses at the gene ends were 3 bases for V and 4 bases for J; bases not matched to a gene: 3. Germline V gene sequence: CDR1 KGHDR, CDR2 SFDVKD. The CDR3 is CATSDRTGGETQYF. In DNA, the CDR3 is TGTGCCACCAGTGATCGCACAGGGGGAGAGACCCAGTACTTC.

The rearrangement uses TRBV6-5 and TRBJ2-1; D is perhaps TRBD2 (5 bases). V lost 8 bases, J lost 6 bases, and 17 bases lay in between. This CDR3 has 14 residues. Germline V CDR1 and CDR2: MNHEY, SVGAGI. The CDR3 coding sequence is TGTGCCAGCTGCCCGGTACTAGGTAGCAATGAGCAGTTCTTC. Residues: CASCPVLGSNEQFF.

The gene calls are TRBV30 and TRBJ2-5; 7 bases are shared with TRBD1. Germline loops: CDR1 GTSNPN, CDR2 SVGIG (reference sequence). The CDR3 is 11 amino acids. Trimming took 3 bases from V and 5 from J; bases not matched to a gene: 0. CDR3: CAWRDRETQYF. CDR3 DNA sequence: TGTGCCTGGAGGGACAGGGAGACCCAGTACTTC.

V gene TRBV3-1 (or the pseudogene TRBV3-2) combines with J gene TRBJ1-1; D ambiguous. The CDR3 sequence is 16 residues long. Germline V CDR1 and CDR2: LGHDT, YNNKEL (reference sequence). Trimming removed 0 bases from V and 1 base from J, with 12 bases in between. The CDR3 DNA sequence: TGTGCCAGCAGCCAAGAACTAGGGATGGGGAACACTGAAGCTTTCTTT. It specifies CASSQELGMGNTEAFF.

The V gene is TRBV5-4, the J gene TRBJ1-5; 7 bases fit TRBD1. The CDR3 is 15 amino acids. Germline V gives CDR1 SGHNT, CDR2 YYREEE (reference sequence). The ends lost 1 base at V and 2 bases at J; junction bases unmatched: 3. CDR3 in DNA: TGTGCCAGCAGCTTGACAGGGGACCGCAATCAGCCCCAGCATTTT. Translation gives CASSLTGDRNQPQHF.